These 30 T cell receptor beta chains came from one sample sequenced in a study of T cell responses to AZD1222 COVID-19 vaccine (dated by TCRdb to about 2021). What this sample's time point label stands for: about 28 days (+/-7) after the second vaccine dose. The library was produced with the immunoSEQ multiplex PCR assay. TCRdb retrieved this table from immuneACCESS and kept in-frame rearrangements only. Not all clones are present; in checked studies, unresolved V genes account for under half, and no reason is known for the remainder. Counted in this sample were about 140,000 clones; 90% of them appeared once. The biggest ten clones account for about 5.9% of the sample. This material consisted of peripheral blood, taken 28 days after the second AZD1222 dose. These receptors originate from an adult who received the AZD1222 COVID-19 vaccine.

The chain links TRBV2 to TRBJ2-3, with TRBD1 matching 8 bases. J gave up 2 bases and V 7 bases, and 8 bases lay outside the gene matches. The CDR3 runs 15 residues. CDR1 is SNHLY and CDR2 is FYNNEI in the germline V gene. CDR3 nucleotide sequence: TGTGCCAGCAACGGACAGGGATACAACACAGATACGCAGTATTTT. Encoded protein: CASNGQGYNTDTQYF.

This rearrangement joins TRBV21-1 to TRBJ1-4; the listed D gene, TRBD1, was not tested against the DNA. TRBV21-1 is a pseudogene. The CDR3 loop spans 16 amino acids. As DNA, the CDR3 is TGTGCCAGCAGCAAAGGGGACAGCCCAACTAATGAAAAACTGTTTTTT. As protein: CASSKGDSPTNEKLFF.

J is TRBJ2-1 and V is TRBV19; the match to TRBD2 covers 14 bases. Trimming at V came to 7 bases and at J to 7 bases, leaving 6 bases not matched to a gene. The CDR3 runs to 15 residues. The V gene's germline CDR1 is LNHDA and CDR2 SQIVND (reference sequence). The CDR3 DNA reads as TGTGCCAGTACCTATAGGACTAGCGGGAGGAATGAGCAGTTCTTC. This encodes CASTYRTSGRNEQFF. Together with reference TRBV19 and TRBJ2-1, the CDR3 gives the full variable domain: DGGITQSPKYLFRKEGQNVTLSCEQNLNHDAMYWYRQDPGQGLRLIYYSQIVNDFQKGDIAEGYSVSREKKESFPLTVTSAQKNPTAFYLCASTYRTSGRNEQFFGPGTRLTVL.

This chain joins TRBV3-1 (or the pseudogene TRBV3-2) and TRBJ2-5; maybe TRBD1 (5 bases). This CDR3 spans 15 amino acids. V was trimmed by 1 base and J by 0 bases, leaving 9 bases between them. Germline-derived CDR1 and CDR2 are LGHDT and YNNKEL (reference sequence). The CDR3 reads CASSQVQVHQETQYF. The DNA for the CDR3 is TGTGCCAGCAGCCAAGTACAGGTTCACCAAGAGACCCAGTACTTC.

The chain combines TRBV2 with TRBJ2-1; 8 positions agree with TRBD2. There are 15 residues in the CDR3. The V and J ends lost 5 bases and 2 bases, in that order; junction bases with no gene match: 5. Germline values: CDR1 SNHLY, CDR2 FYNNEI. The CDR3 reads CASSLRGGTYNEQFF. In DNA form, the CDR3 reads TGTGCCAGCAGTCTGCGCGGGGGGACCTACAATGAGCAGTTCTTC.

In DNA form, the CDR3 reads TGCGCCAGCAGCCAAGTGGGGACGGCCTCGGGCTACACCTTC. Translated: CASSQVGTASGYTF. The chain combines TRBV4-1 with TRBJ1-2; TRBD1 is a possible D gene (5 bases). CDR3 size: 14 residues. V was clipped by 1 base and J by 8 bases, with 14 bases between them. The germline V gene encodes CDR1 MGHRA and CDR2 YSYEKL.

The chain recombines TRBV5-6 with TRBJ1-1, with D unclear. This CDR3 region has 12 residues. The ends were cut back, 6 bases at V and 7 bases at J, with 13 bases in the middle. The germline V gene encodes CDR1 SGHDT and CDR2 YYEEEE. CDR3 DNA sequence: TGTGCCAGCACCTATCAGCGGGGTGAAGCTTTCTTT. It codes for CASTYQRGEAFF. Using reference TRBV5-6 and TRBJ1-1 for the parts outside the CDR3, the full variable domain is DAGVTQSPTHLIKTRGQQVTLRCSPKSGHDTVSWYQQALGQGPQFIFQYYEEEERQRGNFPDRFSGHQFPNYSSELNVNALLLGDSALYLCASTYQRGEAFFGQGTRLTVV.

This sequence joins TRBV30 and TRBJ1-5; TRBD1 might be the D (5 bases). CDR1 and CDR2 (germline): GTSNPN, SVGIG (reference sequence). This CDR3 is 13 amino acids long. Deletions cut 2 bases from V and 7 bases from J, with 12 bases between. CDR3 amino acids: CAWSPRENQPQHF. CDR3 sequence (DNA): TGTGCCTGGAGTCCCAGGGAGAACCAGCCCCAGCATTTT.

V is TRBV6-5 and J is TRBJ2-1; D unclear. This CDR3 region has 11 residues. CDR1 is MNHEY, CDR2 SVGAGI, per germline. Trimming pared 8 bases from V and 5 bases from J, leaving 7 bases between. The chain's CDR3 is CASGHHNEQFF. CDR3 coding DNA: TGTGCCAGCGGTCATCACAATGAGCAGTTCTTC.

This clone was seen a single time. The V call is TRBV7-2, the J call TRBJ1-6, with 11 bases lining up with TRBD1. V lost 5 bases and J lost 9; bases outside the gene matches: 6. CDR1 is SGHTA, CDR2 FQGNSA, per germline. This CDR3 spans 15 amino acids. The CDR3 coding sequence is TGTGCCAGCAGCGGGCCGGGACAGGGGGGTTCACCCCTCCACTTT. Encoded protein: CASSGPGQGGSPLHF.

This chain links TRBV7-3 with TRBJ2-7, with 8 nucleotides matching TRBD1. CDR3 size: 15 residues. V trimming: 5 bases; J trimming: 6 bases; junction bases outside the gene matches: 12. Germline-derived CDR1 and CDR2 are SGHTA and FQGTGA. CDR3 sequence: CASSPQDRVVSEQYF. CDR3 coding DNA: TGTGCCAGCAGCCCCCAGGACAGGGTGGTGTCCGAGCAGTACTTC.

This sequence joins TRBV5-4 and TRBJ2-7; D call uncertain. The CDR3 consists of 12 residues. CDR1 and CDR2 (germline): SGHNT, YYREEE (reference sequence). Between the trimmed V and J ends, which lost 0 bases and 7 bases, there was a span of 8 bases. This CDR3 is CASSLDTGEQYF. CDR3 sequence (DNA): TGTGCCAGCAGCTTGGATACCGGGGAGCAGTACTTC.

This chain uses TRBV7-2 with TRBJ2-7; TRBD1 agrees at 8 bases. Per the germline V gene, CDR1 is SGHTA and CDR2 is FQGNSA. The CDR3 length is 16 residues. Losses at the gene ends were 6 bases for V and 4 bases for J; bases not matched to a gene: 14. The CDR3: CASRKVGQGAQYEQYF. The CDR3 DNA reads as TGTGCCAGCAGAAAGGTTGGACAGGGTGCCCAGTACGAGCAGTACTTC.

The genes are TRBV30 and TRBJ1-6; D gene uncertain. The CDR3 spans 14 residues. Per germline, CDR1 GTSNPN and CDR2 SVGIG (reference sequence). Deletions cut 0 bases from V and 8 bases from J, with 11 bases between. CDR3 sequence reads: CAWSVTGIDSPLHF. In DNA form, the CDR3 reads TGTGCCTGGAGTGTAACGGGGATCGATTCACCCCTCCACTTT. The full variable domain, rest sourced from reference TRBV30 and TRBJ1-6, is SQTIHQWPATLVQPVGSPLSLECTVEGTSNPNLYWYRQAAGRGLQLLFYSVGIGQISSEVPQNLSASRPQDRQFILSSKKLLLSDSGFYLCAWSVTGIDSPLHFGNGTRLTVT.

V gene TRBV2 combines with J gene TRBJ2-2; D is perhaps TRBD1 or TRBD2 (6 bases each). Trimming pared 9 bases from V and 4 bases from J, leaving 15 bases between. CDR3 size: 14 residues. Germline-derived CDR1 and CDR2 are SNHLY and FYNNEI. The CDR3 sequence is CASRGTLSTGELFF. The CDR3 DNA follows: TGTGCCAGTAGGGGGACTCTGAGCACCGGGGAGCTGTTTTTT.

This chain uses TRBV7-9 with TRBJ2-1, with 9 bases matching TRBD1. This CDR3 has 15 amino acids. V gave up 5 bases and J gave up 8 bases; unmatched junction bases: 10. Germline lookup yields CDR1 SEHNR and CDR2 FQNEAQ (reference sequence). CDR3 residues: CASSETGQGFDEQFF. The CDR3 DNA reads as TGTGCCAGCAGCGAGACGGGACAGGGTTTCGATGAGCAGTTCTTC.

The rearrangement uses TRBV7-9 and TRBJ2-3; TRBD2 agrees at 12 bases. Germline V gives CDR1 SEHNR, CDR2 FQNEAQ (reference sequence). The length of the CDR3 is 16 residues. J gave up 6 bases and V 4 bases, and 8 bases lay outside the gene matches. The CDR3 spells CASSSMTSGRGDTQYF. CDR3 nucleotide sequence: TGTGCCAGCAGCTCGATGACTAGCGGGAGAGGGGATACGCAGTATTTT.

This clone was observed once. The chain joins TRBV29-1 to TRBJ2-1; 13 nucleotides agree with TRBD2. The CDR3 is 16 amino acids. V lost 7 bases and J lost 7; bases outside the gene matches: 13. Germline CDR1 and CDR2: SQVTM and ANQGSEA. The CDR3 spells CSAERTPGLAGNEQFF. The CDR3 coding sequence is TGCAGCGCAGAGAGAACCCCGGGACTAGCGGGGAATGAGCAGTTCTTC.

This clone has a single count. The genes are TRBV9 and TRBJ1-2; 7 bases are a match to TRBD1. Germline values: CDR1 SGDLS, CDR2 YYNGEE. This CDR3 spans 16 amino acids. The V segment lost 0 bases and the J segment 4 bases; nucleotides outside the gene matches: 9. Written as DNA, the CDR3 is TGTGCCAGCAGCGTAGAGGCCACAGGGGAAGGCTATGGCTACACCTTC. This encodes CASSVEATGEGYGYTF.

The chain links TRBV6-5 to TRBJ1-2; no clear D gene. Germline assignment: CDR1 MNHEY and CDR2 SVGAGI. Trimming removed 4 bases at V and 8 bases at J, with 17 bases between. This CDR3 has 14 residues. The CDR3 is CASSFRTNSGGYTF. The CDR3 region has the DNA TGTGCCAGCAGTTTCCGGACCAATTCTGGGGGCTACACCTTC.

J is TRBJ2-7 and V is TRBV7-2; the D is unclear. This CDR3 region has 17 residues. Trimming shortened V by 5 bases and J by 2 bases, and 22 bases separated the two germline ends. Germline CDR1 SGHTA, CDR2 FQGNSA. Written as DNA, the CDR3 is TGTGCCAGCAGCGAGGATCCCCAACCTTTAATGCCCTACGAGCAGTACTTC. Its translation: CASSEDPQPLMPYEQYF. The entire variable domain, with the rest obtained from reference TRBV7-2 and TRBJ2-7, is as follows: GAGVSQSPSNKVTEKGKDVELRCDPISGHTALYWYRQSLGQGLEFLIYFQGNSAPDKSGLPSDRFSAERTGGSVSTLTIQRTQQEDSAVYLCASSEDPQPLMPYEQYFGPGTRLTVT.

The CDR3 DNA reads TGTGCCAGCAGGCGTATGGAGGGAGAGACCCAGTACTTC. Its protein product is CASRRMEGETQYF. The chain employs TRBV12-3 or TRBV12-4 and TRBJ2-5, with D possibly being TRBD2 (6 bases). This CDR3 spans 13 amino acids. Trimming removed 6 bases from V and 4 bases from J, with 12 bases in between.

V gene TRBV28 combines with J gene TRBJ1-4; 7 nucleotides agree with TRBD1. The V gene end was trimmed by 9 bases and the J gene end by 8 bases; junction bases not matched to a gene: 9. The CDR3 runs to 13 residues. Per the germline V gene, CDR1 is MDHEN and CDR2 is SYDVKM. This chain's CDR3 is CASKMDRSEKLFF. The CDR3 DNA sequence: TGTGCCAGTAAGATGGACAGGTCCGAAAAACTGTTTTTT.

J is TRBJ1-5 and V is TRBV28; TRBD1 matches at 7 bases. Germline lookup yields CDR1 MDHEN and CDR2 SYDVKM. CDR3 size: 14 residues. With V trimmed by 5 bases and J by 9 bases, 10 bases remained unmatched. The CDR3, as DNA: TGTGCCAGCAGTCTCGGGACAGAAATCAGGCCCCAGCATTTT. Translated: CASSLGTEIRPQHF.

V usage is TRBV5-4 and J usage is TRBJ2-1; 8 bases line up with TRBD1. CDR1 is SGHNT, CDR2 YYREEE, per germline (reference sequence). The CDR3 consists of 13 residues. V dropped 2 bases and J dropped 15; count of bases not matched to a gene: 10. CDR3 region: CASSLRTDRVVFF. The DNA of the CDR3 is TGTGCCAGCAGCTTACGTACGGACAGGGTGGTGTTCTTC.

This chain joins TRBV6-5 and TRBJ2-1; 8 bases line up with TRBD1. This CDR3 region has 15 residues. V was pared by 5 bases and J by 2 bases, with 5 bases of the junction left unmatched. Germline values: CDR1 MNHEY, CDR2 SVGAGI. CDR3 residues: CASSPGQGAYNEQFF. Here the CDR3 DNA reads TGTGCCAGCAGTCCCGGACAGGGAGCCTACAATGAGCAGTTCTTC.

The chain links TRBV6-5 to TRBJ1-6, with 9 nucleotides matching TRBD1. V was pared by 2 bases and J by 10 bases, with 6 bases of the junction left unmatched. In germline, CDR1 is MNHEY, CDR2 SVGAGI. The CDR3 runs 15 residues. The CDR3 DNA reads TGTGCCAGCAGTTACGTGGACAGGGGTGGATCACCCCTCCACTTT. Translating gives CASSYVDRGGSPLHF.

The rearrangement links TRBV7-3 to TRBJ2-3; D is undetermined. The CDR3 extends over 13 amino acids. Germline CDR1 reads SGHTA; CDR2 reads FQGTGA. Between the trimmed V and J ends, which lost 5 bases and 4 bases, there was a span of 10 bases. DNA of the CDR3: TGTGCCAGCAGCCCCCCAGGAGCAGATACGCAGTATTTT. Encoded protein: CASSPPGADTQYF.

The V gene is TRBV5-5, the J gene TRBJ1-2; 10 bases fit TRBD1. The CDR3 runs 14 residues. Per germline, CDR1 SGHKS and CDR2 YYEKEE (reference sequence). The ends lost 4 bases at V and 6 bases at J; junction bases unmatched: 6. This CDR3 reads CASSRQGARDGYTF. The CDR3 DNA follows: TGTGCCAGCAGCCGACAGGGGGCGAGAGATGGCTACACCTTC.

This clone has just one count. The chain couples TRBV28 to TRBJ1-5; D remains ambiguous. CDR1 is MDHEN and CDR2 is SYDVKM in the germline V gene. The CDR3 covers 15 residues. The ends were cut back, 5 bases at V and 4 bases at J, with 15 bases in the middle. The CDR3 reads CASSTGSGGNQPQHF. The DNA of the CDR3 is TGTGCCAGCAGTACGGGCTCGGGTGGAAATCAGCCCCAGCATTTT.